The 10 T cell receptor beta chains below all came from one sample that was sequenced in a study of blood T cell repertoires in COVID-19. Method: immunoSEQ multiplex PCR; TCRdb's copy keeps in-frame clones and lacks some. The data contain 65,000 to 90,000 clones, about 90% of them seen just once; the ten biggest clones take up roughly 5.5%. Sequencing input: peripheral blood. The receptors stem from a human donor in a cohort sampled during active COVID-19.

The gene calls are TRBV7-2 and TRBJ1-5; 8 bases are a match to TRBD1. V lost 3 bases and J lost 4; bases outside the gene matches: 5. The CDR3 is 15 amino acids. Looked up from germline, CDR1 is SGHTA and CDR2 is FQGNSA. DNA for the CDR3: TGTGCCAGCAGCTTGGAGACAGGGGCAAATCAGCCCCAGCATTTT. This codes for CASSLETGANQPQHF.

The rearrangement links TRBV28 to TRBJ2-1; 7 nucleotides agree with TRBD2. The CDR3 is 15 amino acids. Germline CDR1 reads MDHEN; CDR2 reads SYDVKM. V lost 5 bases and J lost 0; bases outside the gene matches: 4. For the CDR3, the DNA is TGTGCCAGCAGTGAAGGCGGGGGCTCCTACAATGAGCAGTTCTTC. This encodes CASSEGGGSYNEQFF.

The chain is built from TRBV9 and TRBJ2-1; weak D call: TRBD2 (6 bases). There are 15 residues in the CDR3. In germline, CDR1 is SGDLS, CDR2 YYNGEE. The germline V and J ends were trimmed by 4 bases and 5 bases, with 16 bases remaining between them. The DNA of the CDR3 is TGTGCCAGCAGCCCCTACGGGGGAAGCAACAATGAGCAGTTCTTC. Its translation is CASSPYGGSNNEQFF.

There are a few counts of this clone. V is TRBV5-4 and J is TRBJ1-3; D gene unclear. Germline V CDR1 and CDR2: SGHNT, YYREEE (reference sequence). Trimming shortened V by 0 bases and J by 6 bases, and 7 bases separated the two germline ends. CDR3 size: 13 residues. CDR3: CASSLVGENTIYF. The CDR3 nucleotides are TGTGCCAGCAGCTTGGTGGGAGAAAACACCATATATTTT.

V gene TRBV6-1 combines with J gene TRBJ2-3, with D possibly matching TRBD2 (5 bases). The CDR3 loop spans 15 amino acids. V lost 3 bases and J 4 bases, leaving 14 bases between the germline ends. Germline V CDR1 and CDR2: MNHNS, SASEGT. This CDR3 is CASSEVGVNSDTQYF. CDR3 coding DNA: TGTGCCAGCAGTGAGGTCGGGGTGAATTCAGATACGCAGTATTTT.

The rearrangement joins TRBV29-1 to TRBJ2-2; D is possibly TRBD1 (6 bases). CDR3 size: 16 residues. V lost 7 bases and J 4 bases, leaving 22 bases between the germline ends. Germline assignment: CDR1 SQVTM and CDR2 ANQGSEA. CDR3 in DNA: TGCAGCGGAGGCACAGGGAAATTTTCGGGCACCGGGGAGCTGTTTTTT. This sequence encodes CSGGTGKFSGTGELFF.

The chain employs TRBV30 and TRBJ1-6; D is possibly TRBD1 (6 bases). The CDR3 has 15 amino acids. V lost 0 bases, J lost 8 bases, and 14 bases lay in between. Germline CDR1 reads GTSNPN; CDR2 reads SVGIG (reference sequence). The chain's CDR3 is CAWSVFEGGDSPLHF. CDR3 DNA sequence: TGTGCCTGGAGTGTATTTGAGGGGGGGGATTCACCCCTCCACTTT.

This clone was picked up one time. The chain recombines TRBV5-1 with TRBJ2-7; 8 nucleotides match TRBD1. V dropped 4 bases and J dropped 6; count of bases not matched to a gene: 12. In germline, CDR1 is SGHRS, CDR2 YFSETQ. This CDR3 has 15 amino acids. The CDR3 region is CASSPTGQAFLEQYF. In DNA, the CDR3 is TGCGCCAGCAGCCCTACGGGACAGGCTTTCCTCGAGCAGTACTTC.

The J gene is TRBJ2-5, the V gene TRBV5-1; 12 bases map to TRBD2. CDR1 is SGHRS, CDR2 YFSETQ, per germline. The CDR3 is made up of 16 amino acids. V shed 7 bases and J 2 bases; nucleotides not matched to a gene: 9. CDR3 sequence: CASSETLAGGQETQYF. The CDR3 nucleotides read TGCGCCAGCTCCGAAACTCTAGCGGGAGGGCAAGAGACCCAGTACTTC.

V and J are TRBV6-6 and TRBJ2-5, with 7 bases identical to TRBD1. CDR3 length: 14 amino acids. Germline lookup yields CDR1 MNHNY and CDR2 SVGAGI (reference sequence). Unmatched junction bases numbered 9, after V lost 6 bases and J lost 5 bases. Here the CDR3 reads CASSRDSQGETQYF. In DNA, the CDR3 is TGTGCCAGCAGCCGGGACAGTCAGGGGGAGACCCAGTACTTC.